Described below is a single TCR beta chain sequence and its context. This sample is drawn from a study of T cell clonotyping in hematopoietic cell transplantation. CDR3 size: 13 residues. Germline V gene lookup returns CDR1 MNHEY and CDR2 SMNVEV (reference sequence). The V gene end was trimmed by 4 bases and the J gene end by 8 bases; junction bases not matched to a gene: 6. The protocol was immunoSEQ multiplex PCR, while the TCRdb copy is restricted to in-frame clones and leaves out a portion. Of over a thousand clones detected, about four fifths appear once; the ten largest clones hold just under 30%.

The input for sequencing was PBMCs, taken 30 days after allogeneic stem cell transplant. This receptor was obtained from a male patient over 55 who had an allogeneic stem cell transplant, so the T cells may come from the graft donor. Some clones in this sample may be carry-over from other donors' samples. V gene TRBV27 combines with J gene TRBJ1-2, with 8 nucleotides matching TRBD1. The CDR3 loop reads CASSSTGGIGYTF. CDR3 nucleotide sequence: TGTGCCAGCAGTTCTACAGGGGGGATAGGCTACACCTTC.